This T cell receptor beta chain was recorded in a study of identical twins. Trimming took off 1 base at V and 3 bases at J, with 6 bases between the two ends. Germline V CDR1 and CDR2: KGHSY, FQNENV. The CDR3 contains 13 residues. MiXCR was run by TCRdb on the 5' RACE reads, yielding one entry per CDR3 protein. The sample has about 450,000 distinct CDR3 sequences, under 20% seen once. Sequences were obtained from naive T cells sorted from blood. The sequence was collected from a middle-aged man in good health. The chain has TRBV16 and TRBJ1-1; no definite D call. In DNA form, the CDR3 reads TGTGCCAGCAGCCAATTCACTTACACTGAAGCTTTCTTT. Its protein is CASSQFTYTEAFF. The whole variable domain, filled in from reference TRBV16 and TRBJ1-1, reads GEEVAQTPKHLVRGEGQKAKLYCAPIKGHSYVFWYQQVLKNEFKFLISFQNENVFDETGMPKERFSAKCLPNSPCSLEIQATKLEDSAVYFCASSQFTYTEAFFGQGTRLTVV.